In its sample, the clone carrying this TCR beta chain was seen a few times. Method: immunoSEQ multiplex PCR; TCRdb's copy keeps in-frame clones and lacks some. This sample has 25,000 to 30,000 clones, with roughly four fifths found just once. The sample originates from a study of preoperative IRX-2 immunotherapy in early breast cancer. Germline-derived CDR1 and CDR2 are SGHVT and SQSDAQ. Trimming took off 0 bases at V and 7 bases at J, with 9 bases between the two ends. There are 13 residues in the CDR3. The treatment was: preoperative locoregional IRX-2 cytokine immunotherapy. The sample was collected from a patient treated with IRX-2 immunotherapy. The sequence derives from a human donor with breast cancer. The chain employs TRBV7-4 and TRBJ1-2; D gene unclear. The CDR3 is CASSLASMGGYTF. In DNA, the CDR3 is TGTGCCAGCAGCTTAGCCTCGATGGGTGGCTACACCTTC.